The 20 T cell receptor beta chains reported below all come from one sample, sequenced in a study of T cells in Graves' hyperthyroidism and ophthalmopathy. What was amplified from RNA transcripts were TCR beta CDR3 regions. A set of HTBI primers served as the primers for a first-round RT-PCR of the TCR CDR3. One entry per CDR3 protein, called by TCRdb with MiXCR from the multiplex PCR reads. This sample carries some 270,000 distinct CDR3 sequences, over 20% of them seen once, and the ten largest clones take about a third. Sequencing was performed on blood. The receptors were sampled from a woman between 35 and 50 years old with Graves' ophthalmopathy.

In this sample, this clonotype turned up many times. The V gene is TRBV24-1, the J gene TRBJ1-2; D is ambiguous. The CDR3 extends over 16 amino acids. CDR1 and CDR2 from the germline V gene are KGHDR and SFDVKD. V dropped 3 bases and J dropped 4 bases, with 17 bases sitting between them. Here the CDR3 reads CATSDPSLDGIYGYTF. CDR3 coding DNA: TGTGCCACCAGTGATCCCTCATTAGACGGAATCTATGGCTACACCTTC.

This clonotype was counted a few times. Relative to the germline gene, one junction end is altered; a read error may explain this. J is TRBJ2-7 and V is TRBV6-2 or TRBV6-3, with 8 bases identical to TRBD1. CDR1 MNHEY and CDR2 SVGEGT come from the germline V gene. There are 15 residues in the CDR3. CDR3 DNA sequence: TGTGACAGCAGTTACCTCGACAGGGGCTCCTACGAGCAGTACTTC. Its protein is CDSSYLDRGSYEQYF.

The sample holds many counts of this clonotype. The V call is TRBV20-1, the J call TRBJ2-5, with a tentative D call TRBD2 (5 bases). Trimming pared 2 bases from V and 0 bases from J, leaving 10 bases between. The CDR3 is made up of 14 amino acids. Germline lookup yields CDR1 DFQATT and CDR2 SNEGSKA (reference sequence). CDR3: CSARSGAYQETQYF. In DNA form, the CDR3 reads TGCAGTGCTAGAAGCGGAGCTTACCAAGAGACCCAGTACTTC.

Ten or more counts support this clonotype. This chain links TRBV28 with TRBJ2-7; either TRBD1 or TRBD2 may fit D (6 bases each). Trimming removed 4 bases from V and 4 bases from J, with 11 bases in between. The CDR3 is 13 amino acids. Germline CDR1 MDHEN, CDR2 SYDVKM. The DNA of the CDR3 is TGTGCCAGCAGTTCACAGGGACTGTACGAGCAGTACTTC. It codes for CASSSQGLYEQYF.

This clonotype has at least ten counts. The V call is TRBV6-4, the J call TRBJ1-5, with D maybe TRBD1 (5 bases). The germline gives CDR1 MRHNA, CDR2 SNTAGT. The ends were cut back, 6 bases at V and 6 bases at J, with 15 bases in the middle. This CDR3 spans 14 amino acids. CDR3 coding DNA: TGTGCCAGCAGAAGACGGGGGGATGGTCAGCCCCAGCATTTT. Its protein product is CASRRRGDGQPQHF.

The chain uses TRBV11-2 and TRBJ2-4, with unresolved D. The V end lost 4 bases, the J end lost 0 bases, and 7 bases lay between the germline ends. Per the germline V gene, CDR1 is SGHAT and CDR2 is FQNNGV. The CDR3 runs 14 residues. CDR3 DNA: TGTGCCAGCAGCTCACGGTTAGCCAAAAACATTCAGTACTTC. Translated, it gives CASSSRLAKNIQYF.

This clonotype has ten or more counts. The chain recombines TRBV10-3 with TRBJ2-7, with 9 bases that match TRBD2. Trimming at V came to 4 bases and at J to 3 bases, leaving 13 bases not matched to a gene. This CDR3 has 17 amino acids. Germline assignment: CDR1 ENHRY and CDR2 SYGVKD. The CDR3 DNA reads as TGTGCCATCAGTGGGCCAGGGTTTAGCGGGAGAATCTACGAGCAGTACTTC. Translated, it gives CAISGPGFSGRIYEQYF.

The sample holds many counts of this clonotype. The CDR3, as DNA: TGTGCCAGCAGTTTAGTTGACTACTCCTACGAGCAGTACTTC. It is translated as CASSLVDYSYEQYF. The J gene is TRBJ2-7, the V gene TRBV28, with D maybe TRBD2 (5 bases). Germline lookup yields CDR1 MDHEN and CDR2 SYDVKM. The CDR3 spans 14 residues. Trimming took off 2 bases at V and 0 bases at J, with 8 bases between the two ends.

This clonotype appeared a single time. The chain carries TRBV6-1 and TRBJ1-5; D gene uncertain. V was shortened by 5 bases and J by 1 base, with 9 bases between the two germline ends. CDR1 MNHNS and CDR2 SASEGT come from the germline V gene. This CDR3 region has 14 residues. This chain's CDR3 is CASSPSGSNQPQHF. CDR3 DNA sequence: TGTGCCAGCAGTCCCTCCGGGAGCAATCAGCCCCAGCATTTT.

This clonotype is a singleton in its sample. The chain uses TRBV11-2 and TRBJ2-7, with TRBD2 identical over 15 bases. Germline CDR1 reads SGHAT; CDR2 reads FQNNGV. The CDR3 runs 16 residues. The V and J ends lost 5 bases and 3 bases, in that order; junction bases with no gene match: 5. The CDR3 region has the DNA TGTGCCAGCAGCACGGGACTAGCGGGGGGCATCTACGAGCAGTACTTC. This translates into CASSTGLAGGIYEQYF.

This clonotype was observed a few times. The J gene is TRBJ2-7, the V gene TRBV4-2, with 10 bases that match TRBD1. CDR1 is LGHNA and CDR2 is YNFKEQ in the germline V gene. This CDR3 is built from 19 residues. Losses at the gene ends were 0 bases for V and 2 bases for J; bases not matched to a gene: 13. CDR3 DNA: TGTGCCAGCAGCCAAGATATTGACGACAGGGGGCGAGTGACCTACGAGCAGTACTTC. Its translation: CASSQDIDDRGRVTYEQYF.

This clonotype came up a few times. The chain links TRBV5-1 to TRBJ2-5; tentatively, D is TRBD1 or TRBD2 (5 bases each). This CDR3 is built from 15 residues. Germline assignment: CDR1 SGHRS and CDR2 YFSETQ. V was trimmed by 4 bases and J by 1 base, leaving 14 bases between them. This chain's CDR3 is CASSAPRGGQETQYF. In DNA, the CDR3 is TGCGCCAGCAGCGCTCCCCGGGGCGGCCAAGAGACCCAGTACTTC.

This clonotype appeared many times. The chain uses TRBV7-2 and TRBJ1-6, with D perhaps matching TRBD1 (6 bases). In germline, CDR1 is SGHTA, CDR2 FQGNSA. The CDR3 spans 15 residues. The V end lost 6 bases, the J end lost 10 bases, and 19 bases lay between the germline ends. DNA for the CDR3: TGTGCCAGCAGTTCCGAGGGGGGCGCCGGATCACCCCTCCACTTT. Translating it yields CASSSEGGAGSPLHF. Based on the CDR3 plus reference TRBV7-2 and TRBJ1-6, the full variable domain is GAGVSQSPSNKVTEKGKDVELRCDPISGHTALYWYRQSLGQGLEFLIYFQGNSAPDKSGLPSDRFSAERTGGSVSTLTIQRTQQEDSAVYLCASSSEGGAGSPLHFGNGTRLTVT.

This clonotype was counted at least ten times. The chain carries TRBV28 and TRBJ1-6; possible D gene TRBD1, 5 bases. With 1 base removed from V and 9 bases from J, the gap between germline ends came to 13 bases. CDR1 is MDHEN and CDR2 is SYDVKM in the germline V gene. The length of the CDR3 is 15 residues. The CDR3 is CASSLSVRVLSPLHF. Here the CDR3 DNA reads TGTGCCAGCAGTTTATCGGTCAGGGTACTTTCACCCCTCCACTTT.

This clonotype was observed many times. This chain connects TRBV5-5 to TRBJ1-5; TRBD1 might be the D (5 bases). The CDR3 consists of 14 residues. Per germline, CDR1 SGHKS and CDR2 YYEKEE (reference sequence). Trimming left V 0 bases short and J 6 bases short, with 10 bases between. In nucleotides, the CDR3 is TGTGCCAGCAGCTTGGAACAGGCCGGTCAGCCCCAGCATTTT. Translating gives CASSLEQAGQPQHF.

The rearrangement joins TRBV30 to TRBJ1-5; D remains ambiguous. The CDR3 spans 13 residues. The V end was cut by 1 base, the J end by 0 bases, with 4 bases between. CDR1 and CDR2 (germline): GTSNPN, SVGIG (reference sequence). The CDR3 loop is CAWSGGSNQPQHF. The CDR3, as DNA: TGTGCCTGGAGTGGCGGTAGCAATCAGCCCCAGCATTTT.

The table lists this clonotype with a few counts. The chain combines TRBV12-3 or TRBV12-4 with TRBJ2-7, with D uncertain. The ends were cut back, 2 bases at V and 6 bases at J, with 8 bases in the middle. The CDR3 has 12 residues. The CDR3 protein is CASSLSRGEQYF. The CDR3 DNA follows: TGTGCCAGCAGTTTAAGCCGAGGCGAGCAGTACTTC.

The chain joins TRBV6-1 to TRBJ2-1; the match to TRBD2 covers 9 bases. The V and J ends lost 2 bases and 4 bases, in that order; junction bases with no gene match: 9. The V gene's germline CDR1 is MNHNS and CDR2 SASEGT. The CDR3 sequence is 17 residues long. CDR3 nucleotides: TGTGCCAGCAGTGAAAGATTGGCTAGCGGGATTTACAATGAGCAGTTCTTC. Protein sequence: CASSERLASGIYNEQFF.

This clonotype was seen many times. The rearrangement links TRBV20-1 to TRBJ1-1; D remains ambiguous. Deletions cut 7 bases from V and 3 bases from J, with 12 bases between. CDR3 length: 12 residues. Germline CDR1 DFQATT, CDR2 SNEGSKA (reference sequence). CDR3 protein: CSGWIRDTEAFF. DNA for the CDR3: TGCAGTGGCTGGATCCGGGACACTGAAGCTTTCTTT.

The chain uses TRBV4-1 and TRBJ2-7, with 8 bases identical to TRBD1. This CDR3 comprises 14 residues. Trimming at V came to 4 bases and at J to 3 bases, leaving 5 bases not matched to a gene. Germline-derived CDR1 and CDR2 are MGHRA and YSYEKL. CDR3 sequence (DNA): TGCGCCAGCAGCCCACGACAGGGGTTCTACGAGCAGTACTTC. The encoded protein is CASSPRQGFYEQYF.